These T cell receptor beta chains were read from a single sample in a study of blood T cell repertoires in COVID-19. The repertoire was sequenced with immunoSEQ multiplex PCR; TCRdb's copy has only in-frame clones and lacks some. The table lists some 250,000 clones, about four fifths of them singletons. Sequencing used peripheral blood. The origin of the receptors is a man in his forties or fifties with active or convalescent COVID-19. The CDR3 runs from the conserved cysteine through the conserved F or W. Each record gives: D gene, clone size, V gene, J gene, CDR3 length, CDR3 DNA, CDR3 protein. D genes are given only for firm matches. Not every row has a clone size; where given, it reads once, few, many or a size class.

-,-,TRBV5-4,TRBJ2-7,15,TGTGCCAGCAGCTCCCGTGACTCTTTTACCTACGAGCAGTACTTC,CASSSRDSFTYEQYF
TRBD1,-,TRBV24-1,TRBJ2-3,16,TGTGCCACCAGTGATTTGGGGACAGGGGGGGCAGATACGCAGTATTTT,CATSDLGTGGADTQYF
-,once,TRBV5-1,TRBJ2-6,17,TGCGCCAGCCGCCTAGGGGACACCCTCTCTGGGGCCAACGTCCTGACTTTC,CASRLGDTLSGANVLTF
-,-,TRBV4-3,TRBJ1-2,14,TGCGCCAGCAGCCAAGAAGGAGGGTCCTATGGCTACACCTTC,CASSQEGGSYGYTF
-,few,TRBV7-8,TRBJ2-7,12,TGTGCCAGCAGCCAATGGGCATCTGAGCAGTACTTC,CASSQWASEQYF
-,-,TRBV6-5,TRBJ1-4,11,TGTGCGTCCGGGAACGGGGAAAAACTGTTTTTT,CASGNGEKLFF
-,-,TRBV7-2,TRBJ1-5,14,TGTGCCAGCAGCTTAAGGGGGGGAGATCAGCCCCAGCATTTT,CASSLRGGDQPQHF
-,-,TRBV5-6,TRBJ2-3,12,TGTGCCAGCAGCATCGGCACAGATACGCAGTATTTT,CASSIGTDTQYF
TRBD2,-,TRBV7-2,TRBJ2-7,16,TGTGCCAGCAGCTCGCCGGGACTAGCGGGGGTAAACGAGCAGTACTTC,CASSSPGLAGVNEQYF
TRBD2,once,TRBV27,TRBJ2-3,17,TGTGCCAGCAGTTTATGGGCCACTAGCGGACCCACAGATACGCAGTATTTT,CASSLWATSGPTDTQYF
TRBD2,-,TRBV29-1,TRBJ2-3,15,TGCAGCGTTCCCGGAGGGGCGGGAGGAACAGATACGCAGTATTTT,CSVPGGAGGTDTQYF